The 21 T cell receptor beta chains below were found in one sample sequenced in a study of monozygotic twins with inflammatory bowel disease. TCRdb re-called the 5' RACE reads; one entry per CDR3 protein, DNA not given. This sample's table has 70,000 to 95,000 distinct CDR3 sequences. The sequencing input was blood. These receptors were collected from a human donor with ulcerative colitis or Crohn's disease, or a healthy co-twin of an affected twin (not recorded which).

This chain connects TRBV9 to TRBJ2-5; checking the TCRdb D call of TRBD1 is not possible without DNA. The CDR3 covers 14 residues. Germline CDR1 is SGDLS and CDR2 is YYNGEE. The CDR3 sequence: CASSVSGGRETQYF.

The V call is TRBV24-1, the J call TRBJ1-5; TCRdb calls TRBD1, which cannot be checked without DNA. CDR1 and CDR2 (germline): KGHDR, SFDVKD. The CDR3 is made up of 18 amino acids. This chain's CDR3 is CATSDPRQARYSNQPQHF.

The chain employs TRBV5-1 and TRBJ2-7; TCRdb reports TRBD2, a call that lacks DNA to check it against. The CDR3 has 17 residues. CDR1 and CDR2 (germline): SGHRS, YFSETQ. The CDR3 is CASSLFPSGEHSYEQYF.

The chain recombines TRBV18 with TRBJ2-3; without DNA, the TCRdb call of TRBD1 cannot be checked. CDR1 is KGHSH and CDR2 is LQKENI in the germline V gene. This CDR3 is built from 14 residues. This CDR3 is CASSPGGWPDTQYF.

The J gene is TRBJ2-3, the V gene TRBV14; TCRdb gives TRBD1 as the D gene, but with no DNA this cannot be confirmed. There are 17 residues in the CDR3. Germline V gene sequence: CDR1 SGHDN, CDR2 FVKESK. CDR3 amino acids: CASSPRGAGTITDTQYF.

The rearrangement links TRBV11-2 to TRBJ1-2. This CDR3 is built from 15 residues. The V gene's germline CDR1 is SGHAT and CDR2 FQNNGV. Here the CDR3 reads CASSLEGGFGYGYTF.

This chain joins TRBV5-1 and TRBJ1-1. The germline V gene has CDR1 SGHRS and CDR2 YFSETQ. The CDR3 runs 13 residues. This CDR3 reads CASSPSPNTEAFF.

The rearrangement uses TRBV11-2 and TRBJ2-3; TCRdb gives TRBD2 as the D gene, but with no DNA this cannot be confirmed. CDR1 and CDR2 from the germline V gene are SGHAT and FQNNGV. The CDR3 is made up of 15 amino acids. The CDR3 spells CASSLGSTSGLAQYF.

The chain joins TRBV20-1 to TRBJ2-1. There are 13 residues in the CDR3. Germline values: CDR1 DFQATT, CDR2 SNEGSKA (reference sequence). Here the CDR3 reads CSAPNRGYNEQFF.

The CDR3 region is CASLLGFPETQYF. The rearrangement links TRBV6-6 to TRBJ2-5. The CDR3 contains 13 residues. Per germline, CDR1 MNHNY and CDR2 SVGAGI (reference sequence).

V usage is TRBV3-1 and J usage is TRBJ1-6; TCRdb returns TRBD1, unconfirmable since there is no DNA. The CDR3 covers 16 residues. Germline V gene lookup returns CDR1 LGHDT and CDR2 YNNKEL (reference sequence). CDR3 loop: CASSQEGTGRNSPLHF.

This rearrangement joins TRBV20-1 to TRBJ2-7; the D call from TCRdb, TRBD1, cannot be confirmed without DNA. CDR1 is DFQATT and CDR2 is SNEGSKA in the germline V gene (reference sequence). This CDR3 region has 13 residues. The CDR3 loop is CSAKRQGLYEQYF.

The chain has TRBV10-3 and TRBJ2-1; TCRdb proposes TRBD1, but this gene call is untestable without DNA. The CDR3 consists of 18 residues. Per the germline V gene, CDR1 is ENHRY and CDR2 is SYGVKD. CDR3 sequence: CAIMPGQGVDDTGNEQFF.

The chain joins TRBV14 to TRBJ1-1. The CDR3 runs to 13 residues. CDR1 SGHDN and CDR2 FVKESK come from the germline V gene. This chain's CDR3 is CASNNGMNTEAFF.

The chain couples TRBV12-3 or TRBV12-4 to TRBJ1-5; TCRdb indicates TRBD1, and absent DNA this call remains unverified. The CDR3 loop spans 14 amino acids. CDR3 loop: CASNRENSNQPQHF.

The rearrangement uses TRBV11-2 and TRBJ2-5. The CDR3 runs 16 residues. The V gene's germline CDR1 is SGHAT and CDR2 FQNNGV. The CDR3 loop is CASSLVVKPGYTTQYF.

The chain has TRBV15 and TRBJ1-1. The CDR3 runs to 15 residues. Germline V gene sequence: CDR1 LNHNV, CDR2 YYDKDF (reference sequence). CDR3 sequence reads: CATSPLGEANTEAFF.

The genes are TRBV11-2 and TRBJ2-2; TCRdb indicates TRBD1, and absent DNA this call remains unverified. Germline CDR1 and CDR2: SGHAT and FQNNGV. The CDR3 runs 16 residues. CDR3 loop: CASRPGDRLRSGELFF.

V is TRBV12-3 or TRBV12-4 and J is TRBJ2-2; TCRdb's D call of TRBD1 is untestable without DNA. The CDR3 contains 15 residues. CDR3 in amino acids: CASSFRGVDTGELFF.

Here the CDR3 reads CASSPGGTGGFEQFF. The chain combines TRBV6-1 with TRBJ2-1; absent DNA, TCRdb's TRBD1 call cannot be checked. The CDR3 totals 15 residues. Germline assignment: CDR1 MNHNS and CDR2 SASEGT.

CDR3 residues: CSASAGGSGGGEQYF. The chain recombines TRBV20-1 with TRBJ2-7; as DNA is missing, the TRBD2 call by TCRdb cannot be tested. The CDR3 consists of 15 residues. Looked up from germline, CDR1 is DFQATT and CDR2 is SNEGSKA (reference sequence).